The next 3 T cell receptor beta chains were all read from a single sample in a study of T cell responses to AZD1222 COVID-19 vaccine. Measured with immunoSEQ multiplex PCR; TCRdb has only the in-frame clones, and not every one. The table records around 110,000 clones, nearly 90% of them present only once. Source: peripheral blood, taken 28 days after the second AZD1222 dose. These receptors came from an adult who received the AZD1222 COVID-19 vaccine.

The V call is TRBV9, the J call TRBJ2-1; D not resolved. V was shortened by 0 bases and J by 9 bases, with 10 bases between the two germline ends. CDR1 and CDR2 (germline): SGDLS, YYNGEE. This CDR3 comprises 13 residues. CDR3 sequence: CASSVDWTSEQFF. DNA of the CDR3: TGTGCCAGCAGCGTAGATTGGACCAGTGAGCAGTTCTTC.

This sequence joins TRBV3-1 (or the pseudogene TRBV3-2) and TRBJ1-6; tentatively, D is TRBD1 (5 bases). V was pared by 2 bases and J by 6 bases, with 8 bases between. The CDR3 has 14 residues. Germline values: CDR1 LGHDT, CDR2 YNNKEL (reference sequence). The CDR3 nucleotides are TGTGCCAGCAGCCAACGACAGTTTAATTCACCCCTCCACTTT. It yields the protein CASSQRQFNSPLHF.

V gene TRBV5-5 combines with J gene TRBJ2-5; D might be TRBD2 (6 bases). Trimming stripped 0 bases from V and 0 bases from J, with 9 bases between. The germline V gene has CDR1 SGHKS and CDR2 YYEKEE (reference sequence). CDR3 size: 15 residues. The CDR3 region is CASSLGGGDQETQYF. DNA for the CDR3: TGTGCCAGCAGCTTGGGTGGAGGGGACCAAGAGACCCAGTACTTC.